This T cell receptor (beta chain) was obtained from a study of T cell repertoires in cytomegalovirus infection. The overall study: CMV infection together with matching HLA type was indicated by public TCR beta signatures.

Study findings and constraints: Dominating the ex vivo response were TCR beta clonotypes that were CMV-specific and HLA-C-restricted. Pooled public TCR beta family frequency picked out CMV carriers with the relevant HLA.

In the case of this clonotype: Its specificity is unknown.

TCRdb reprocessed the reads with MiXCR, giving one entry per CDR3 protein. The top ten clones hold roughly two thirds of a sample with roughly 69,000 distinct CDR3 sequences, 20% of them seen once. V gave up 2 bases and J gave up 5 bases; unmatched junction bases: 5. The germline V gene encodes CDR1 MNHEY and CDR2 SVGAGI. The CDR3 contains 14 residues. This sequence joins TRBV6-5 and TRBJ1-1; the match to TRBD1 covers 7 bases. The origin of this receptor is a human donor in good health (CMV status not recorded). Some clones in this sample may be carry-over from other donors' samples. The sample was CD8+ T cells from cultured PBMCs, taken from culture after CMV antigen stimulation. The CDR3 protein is CASSYRGPVTEAFF. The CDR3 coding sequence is TGTGCCAGCAGTTACAGGGGGCCGGTTACTGAAGCTTTCTTT.